This T cell receptor beta chain was sequenced during a study of cytomegalovirus exposure and HLA in healthy donors. The CDR3 contains 12 residues. Germline V gene data show CDR1 as SEHNR and CDR2 as FQNEAQ (reference sequence). Trimming cost V 1 base and J 6 bases, with 6 bases left between them. Data came from immunoSEQ multiplex PCR; TCRdb stores just in-frame clones and leaves some out. The table has roughly 250,000 clones, 90% seen once. The study, taken as a whole, reports: Reportedly, diagnosis of cytomegalovirus status by the classifier showed high specificity and sensitivity. A list of approximately 160 TCR beta chains associated with cytomegalovirus was given.

Separation from the roughly 670-subject first cohort characterized the approximately 130-subject validation cohort, to which the donors belonged. Regarding this clone: The antigen is unknown.

The sequencing input was PBMCs. This clonotype originated in a woman aged 18-29 years in good health and CMV-seronegative. The chain employs TRBV7-9 and TRBJ1-2; D not certain. The CDR3 nucleotides are TGTGCCAGCAGCTTAGTGTTAGATGGCTACACCTTC. This gives the protein CASSLVLDGYTF.